These 20 T cell receptor beta chains were sequenced from one sample in a study of HIV-infected children after antiretroviral therapy interruption (dated by TCRdb to between 2018 and 2020). Libraries were built with 3' RACE. Sequencing instrument: Illumina MiSeq. TCR libraries were built from RNA using a 3' RACE protocol with unique molecular identifiers to correct PCR amplification bias. The raw public reads went through TCRdb reprocessing: fastp at Q25, MiXCR clone calling, in-frame beta chains kept. CDR3 protein duplicates are merged, each entry listing the most common genes and DNA. This sample has around 47,000 distinct CDR3 sequences in its table, and roughly 4.5% of those were observed once. 0.7% of the sample lies in the top ten. The treatment or condition label corresponds to: PENTA 11 planned treatment interruption arm or continuous ART arm. Sequencing was performed on CD45RA+ CD4+ T cells from PBMCs, pooled from several time points, taken from a donor given antiretroviral therapy, either interrupted or continuous. The cell subset or site tag for this specimen amounts to: naive CD4+ CD45RA+ CD45RO- T cells. The receptor source for this set is a pool of human donors with HIV.

There are many counts of this clonotype. This sequence joins TRBV27 and TRBJ2-2; D might be TRBD2 (6 bases). This CDR3 is built from 16 residues. The V gene lost 4 bases and the J gene lost 7 bases, with 19 bases spanning the gap. Germline V CDR1 and CDR2: MNHEY, SMNVEV (reference sequence). In DNA form, the CDR3 reads TGTGCCAGCAGTTCAAACGCCTGGGGGGAAAACGGGGAGCTGTTTTTT. Translated: CASSSNAWGENGELFF.

This clonotype has a count of ten or more. V gene TRBV19 combines with J gene TRBJ1-1; possibly TRBD1 for D (6 bases). This CDR3 spans 13 amino acids. V lost 6 bases and J lost 4, with 12 bases in between. The germline V gene has CDR1 LNHDA and CDR2 SQIVND (reference sequence). CDR3 DNA: TGTGCCAGTAGGGGCCAAGGGGGCACTGAAGCTTTCTTT. As protein: CASRGQGGTEAFF. Complete variable domain (other parts from reference TRBV19 and TRBJ1-1): DGGITQSPKYLFRKEGQNVTLSCEQNLNHDAMYWYRQDPGQGLRLIYYSQIVNDFQKGDIAEGYSVSREKKESFPLTVTSAQKNPTAFYLCASRGQGGTEAFFGQGTRLTVV.

This clonotype was found many times. The chain recombines TRBV4-1 with TRBJ1-1; no clear D. The CDR3 contains 14 residues. Deletions cut 1 base from V and 5 bases from J, with 11 bases between. Per germline, CDR1 MGHRA and CDR2 YSYEKL. DNA of the CDR3: TGCGCCAGCAGCCAAGTCGGAGGGAATACTGAAGCTTTCTTT. As protein: CASSQVGGNTEAFF.

The J gene is TRBJ1-4, the V gene TRBV12-3 or TRBV12-4; 7 positions agree with TRBD1. V lost 7 bases and J lost 5; bases outside the gene matches: 7. The length of the CDR3 is 14 residues. In nucleotides, the CDR3 is TGTGCCAGCACCGCCGACAGGGCGAATGAAAAACTGTTTTTT. The encoded protein is CASTADRANEKLFF.

The rearrangement links TRBV20-1 to TRBJ1-3, with 7 bases matching TRBD1. CDR1 is DFQATT, CDR2 SNEGSKA, per germline (reference sequence). After removal of 1 base from V and 4 bases from J, the junction contained 7 bases not matched to a gene. CDR3 length: 15 residues. Here the CDR3 DNA reads TGCAGTGCTAGAGGTAGACAGGGAGAAGGAAACACCATATATTTT. Translation: CSARGRQGEGNTIYF.

By its share, this clonotype is medium-sized. The rearrangement links TRBV30 to TRBJ1-5; D unclear. Between the trimmed V and J ends, which lost 1 base and 6 bases, there was a span of 10 bases. Germline CDR1 is GTSNPN and CDR2 is SVGIG (reference sequence). The CDR3 has 13 residues. CDR3 region: CAWSAGIIQPQHF. In DNA form, the CDR3 reads TGTGCCTGGAGTGCCGGGATTATTCAGCCCCAGCATTTT.

At least ten counts were recorded for this clonotype. Mismatch with germline at one junction end may stem from a read error. The gene calls are TRBV30 and TRBJ1-1; maybe TRBD1 (6 bases). The V gene's germline CDR1 is GTSNPN and CDR2 SVGIG (reference sequence). This CDR3 contains 13 residues. CDR3 sequence: CVWRGGRNTEAFF. The CDR3 region has the DNA TGTGTCTGGAGAGGGGGGAGGAACACTGAAGCTTTCTTT.

Relative to its sample, this clonotype is medium-sized. V gene TRBV4-2 combines with J gene TRBJ2-5; TRBD1 might be the D (6 bases). The CDR3 is 16 residues long. CDR1 is LGHNA, CDR2 YNFKEQ, per germline. V was cut by 3 bases and J by 5 bases, with 19 bases left in between. Here the CDR3 reads CASSQDRVPQGETQYF. DNA for the CDR3: TGTGCCAGCAGCCAGGACCGGGTCCCCCAGGGGGAGACCCAGTACTTC.

At least ten counts were recorded for this clonotype. V gene TRBV7-9 combines with J gene TRBJ1-5, with D perhaps TRBD1 (6 bases). CDR1 SEHNR and CDR2 FQNEAQ come from the germline V gene (reference sequence). The CDR3 length is 14 residues. Trimming took 5 bases from V and 8 from J, leaving 16 bases between them. The CDR3 region is CASSKQGEGKPQHF. CDR3 in DNA: TGTGCCAGCAGCAAACAGGGTGAGGGGAAGCCCCAGCATTTT.

This clonotype was recorded many times. This chain joins TRBV4-1 and TRBJ2-1; TRBD1 matches 7 bases. CDR3 length: 15 residues. Unmatched junction bases numbered 6, after V lost 0 bases and J lost 7 bases. In germline, CDR1 is MGHRA, CDR2 YSYEKL. The DNA of the CDR3 is TGCGCCAGCAGCCAAGAGATAGGGGGCAGGAATGAGCAGTTCTTC. Protein: CASSQEIGGRNEQFF.

This clonotype was recorded many times. V and J are TRBV12-3 or TRBV12-4 and TRBJ1-2; no firm D call. Trimming shortened V by 4 bases and J by 8 bases, and 17 bases separated the two germline ends. This CDR3 is built from 14 residues. The CDR3 is CASSSVFVGKGYTF. In DNA, the CDR3 is TGTGCCAGCAGTTCTGTTTTCGTTGGGAAGGGCTACACCTTC.

This clonotype was picked up many times. V is TRBV30 and J is TRBJ1-5; D unresolved. This CDR3 has 15 residues. CDR1 is GTSNPN and CDR2 is SVGIG in the germline V gene (reference sequence). The ends were cut back, 4 bases at V and 2 bases at J, with 15 bases in the middle. CDR3 loop: CAWKSIGSGNQPQHF. Here the CDR3 DNA reads TGTGCCTGGAAAAGTATCGGCAGCGGCAATCAGCCCCAGCATTTT.

This clonotype was recorded many times. The V and J genes are TRBV27 and TRBJ1-5; 7 bases line up with TRBD1. V was pared by 6 bases and J by 4 bases, with 15 bases of the junction left unmatched. Germline V gene lookup returns CDR1 MNHEY and CDR2 SMNVEV (reference sequence). The CDR3 length is 17 residues. The CDR3 reads CASRDLGGQSLNQPQHF. Written as DNA, the CDR3 is TGTGCCAGCAGAGATCTAGGGGGACAGTCCTTAAATCAGCCCCAGCATTTT.

This clonotype has a handful of counts. The chain recombines TRBV5-1 with TRBJ1-6; D is ambiguous. Germline values: CDR1 SGHRS, CDR2 YFSETQ. V gave up 0 bases and J gave up 12 bases, with 13 bases separating them. The CDR3 loop spans 14 amino acids. In DNA, the CDR3 is TGCGCCAGCAGCTTGGATTCGACAACGGGACCCCTCCACTTT. Encoded protein: CASSLDSTTGPLHF.

The chain employs TRBV12-3 or TRBV12-4 and TRBJ2-1, with TRBD1 as a possible D gene (5 bases). The CDR3 covers 15 residues. Trimming cost V 6 bases and J 2 bases, with 14 bases left between them. Here the CDR3 DNA reads TGTGCCAGCAGGGGGATAGGGGCCCCCTACAATGAGCAGTTCTTC. Amino acids: CASRGIGAPYNEQFF.

This clonotype has ten or more counts. This chain uses TRBV6-6 with TRBJ1-1; D is possibly TRBD1 (6 bases). This CDR3 has 14 amino acids. V lost 4 bases, J lost 3 bases, and 12 bases lay in between. Germline V lookup: CDR1 MNHNY, CDR2 SVGAGI (reference sequence). Written as DNA, the CDR3 is TGTGCCAGCAGTTTCCTCAACAGGGACACTGAAGCTTTCTTT. Translated, it gives CASSFLNRDTEAFF.

This clonotype was seen repeatedly, ten times or more. The V call is TRBV28, the J call TRBJ2-7, with D perhaps TRBD2 (5 bases). Germline assignment: CDR1 MDHEN and CDR2 SYDVKM. Deletions cut 4 bases from V and 11 bases from J, with 24 bases between. The CDR3 loop spans 15 amino acids. This chain's CDR3 is CASSSPSERAEREYF. The CDR3 nucleotides read TGTGCCAGCAGTTCACCCTCCGAGAGGGCGGAGAGGGAGTACTTC.

This clonotype was picked up many times. V and J are TRBV29-1 and TRBJ1-1, with D maybe TRBD1 (6 bases). V was trimmed by 2 bases and J by 1 base, leaving 8 bases between them. The CDR3 runs to 13 residues. The germline CDR1 and CDR2 sequences are SQVTM and ANQGSEA. CDR3 residues: CSVENRANTEAFF. DNA for the CDR3: TGCAGCGTTGAAAACAGGGCGAACACTGAAGCTTTCTTT.

The chain links TRBV12-3 or TRBV12-4 to TRBJ2-3; 9 positions match TRBD1. The CDR3 length is 16 residues. With 1 base clipped from V and 3 bases from J, the junction kept 5 bases outside the gene matches. As DNA, the CDR3 is TGTGCCAGCAGTTTAGATCGGACAGGGGTGACAGATACGCAGTATTTT. Protein product: CASSLDRTGVTDTQYF.

This clonotype was seen ten or more times. This sequence joins TRBV3-1 and TRBJ1-1; 7 positions match TRBD1. The CDR3 runs to 14 residues. V lost 2 bases, J lost 4 bases, and 4 bases stayed unmatched. CDR1 and CDR2 from the germline V gene are LGHDT and YNNKEL (reference sequence). This CDR3 reads CASSQNQGGTEAFF. CDR3 sequence (DNA): TGTGCCAGCAGCCAAAACCAGGGGGGCACTGAAGCTTTCTTT.